This entry lists 26 T cell receptor beta chains sequenced from one sample in a study of blood T cell repertoires in COVID-19. The method was immunoSEQ multiplex PCR; TCRdb's version includes in-frame clones alone and lacks a portion of them. The repertoire holds some 53,000 clones, less than 95% seen once, with around 3.2% in the top ten. The sample taken for sequencing was peripheral blood. These receptors all stem from a human donor in a cohort sampled during active COVID-19.

This clone was counted once. The CDR3 protein is CASSRLAGREQYF. Here the CDR3 DNA reads TGTGCCAGCAGCCGACTAGCGGGACGTGAGCAGTACTTC. This rearrangement joins TRBV27 to TRBJ2-7, with 11 bases fitting TRBD2. CDR3 length equals 13 residues. The germline V gene has CDR1 MNHEY and CDR2 SMNVEV (reference sequence). V dropped 6 bases and J dropped 7; count of bases not matched to a gene: 5.

In this sample, this clone turned up once. The chain combines TRBV6-5 with TRBJ1-3, with unresolved D. The length of the CDR3 is 15 residues. The V end lost 6 bases, the J end lost 0 bases, and 12 bases lay between the germline ends. Germline loops: CDR1 MNHEY, CDR2 SVGAGI. DNA for the CDR3: TGTGCCAGCAGCACTATAAAGTTCTCTGGAAACACCATATATTTT. Protein product: CASSTIKFSGNTIYF.

CDR3 amino acids: CASSLGGSTYEQYF. The CDR3 coding sequence is TGTGCCAGCAGTTTAGGGGGGAGCACCTACGAGCAGTACTTC. The chain employs TRBV28 and TRBJ2-7; weak D call: TRBD2 (6 bases). Trimming removed 2 bases from V and 2 bases from J, with 10 bases in between. The V gene's germline CDR1 is MDHEN and CDR2 SYDVKM. The CDR3 length is 14 residues.

The chain couples TRBV6-5 to TRBJ1-1; D unresolved. V was trimmed by 0 bases and J by 11 bases, leaving 13 bases between them. CDR3 length equals 13 residues. Germline loops: CDR1 MNHEY, CDR2 SVGAGI. The CDR3 nucleotides are TGTGCCAGCAGTTACTCGGAATTAGCGGCGGCTTTCTTT. Translated, it gives CASSYSELAAAFF.

This chain joins TRBV10-1 and TRBJ2-3; 8 positions match TRBD1. The germline gives CDR1 WNHNN, CDR2 SYGVQD (reference sequence). The CDR3 length is 15 residues. V lost 5 bases and J lost 3; bases outside the gene matches: 7. For the CDR3, the DNA is TGCGCCAGCAGTAAACACAGGGGGTTGACAGATACGCAGTATTTT. As protein: CASSKHRGLTDTQYF.

The genes are TRBV28 and TRBJ2-3; 7 bases are a match to TRBD2. This CDR3 is 15 amino acids long. V lost 8 bases and J lost 6; bases outside the gene matches: 14. Looked up from germline, CDR1 is MDHEN and CDR2 is SYDVKM. The CDR3 region is CASRPGGTYGDTQYF. CDR3 sequence (DNA): TGTGCCAGCCGCCCGGGGGGAACCTATGGGGATACGCAGTATTTT.

The V call is TRBV24-1, the J call TRBJ2-7, with TRBD2 identical over 8 bases. Per the germline V gene, CDR1 is KGHDR and CDR2 is SFDVKD. This CDR3 spans 23 amino acids. J gave up 4 bases and V 9 bases, and 37 bases lay outside the gene matches. The CDR3 loop reads CATVMIWCRFFTSGNRRAYEQYF. The CDR3, as DNA: TGTGCCACCGTGATGATTTGGTGTCGTTTCTTCACTAGCGGCAACAGGAGGGCTTACGAGCAGTACTTC.

The chain has TRBV10-3 and TRBJ2-7; 9 nucleotides match TRBD1. Trimming took 6 bases from V and 0 from J; bases not matched to a gene: 3. The length of the CDR3 is 14 residues. The germline gives CDR1 ENHRY, CDR2 SYGVKD. The CDR3, as DNA: TGTGCCATCAGGACAGGGGGTACCTCCTACGAGCAGTACTTC. This gives the protein CAIRTGGTSYEQYF.

The genes are TRBV5-1 and TRBJ2-7, with 7 nucleotides matching TRBD2. The germline gives CDR1 SGHRS, CDR2 YFSETQ. V lost 4 bases and J lost 3; bases outside the gene matches: 7. The CDR3 runs 14 residues. CDR3 region: CASSPTPGGYEQYF. In DNA form, the CDR3 reads TGCGCCAGCAGCCCTACCCCGGGGGGCTACGAGCAGTACTTC.

This clone is a singleton in its sample. The V call is TRBV20-1, the J call TRBJ2-7; 7 nucleotides align to TRBD2. CDR1 is DFQATT, CDR2 SNEGSKA, per germline (reference sequence). After removal of 3 bases from V and 5 bases from J, the junction contained 13 bases not matched to a gene. CDR3 length equals 15 residues. The CDR3 sequence: CSASILGAGVDEQYF. The CDR3 bases are TGCAGTGCTAGTATTTTAGGGGCGGGAGTCGACGAGCAGTACTTC.

The chain recombines TRBV6-5 with TRBJ2-7; 10 nucleotides match TRBD1. Germline CDR1 reads MNHEY; CDR2 reads SVGAGI. V shed 6 bases and J 2 bases; nucleotides not matched to a gene: 7. The CDR3 runs to 15 residues. The CDR3 DNA is TGTGCCAGCAGGTATTCCGGACAGGGGGCCTACGAGCAGTACTTC. As protein: CASRYSGQGAYEQYF.

The rearrangement joins TRBV9 to TRBJ2-2; 8 positions match TRBD1. Germline V gene sequence: CDR1 SGDLS, CDR2 YYNGEE. Losses at the gene ends were 2 bases for V and 1 base for J; bases not matched to a gene: 7. CDR3 length equals 17 residues. CDR3 in amino acids: CASSVGRQGLNTGELFF. In DNA form, the CDR3 reads TGTGCCAGCAGCGTGGGGAGACAGGGGTTGAACACCGGGGAGCTGTTTTTT.

This chain links TRBV7-3 with TRBJ2-7; D is perhaps TRBD2 (5 bases). This CDR3 has 13 residues. With 0 bases removed from V and 12 bases from J, the gap between germline ends came to 15 bases. CDR1 is SGHTA, CDR2 FQGTGA, per germline. The CDR3 DNA is TGTGCCAGCAGCTTAACGAAGGAGGAGCGTAGGTACTTC. Its translation: CASSLTKEERRYF.

The rearrangement uses TRBV6-1 and TRBJ2-3; D might be TRBD2 (5 bases). The CDR3 is 12 amino acids. Trimming took 0 bases from V and 11 from J, leaving 9 bases between them. Germline V gene data show CDR1 as MNHNS and CDR2 as SASEGT. DNA for the CDR3: TGTGCCAGCAGTGAAGCCGGGATAGAGCAGTATTTT. This encodes CASSEAGIEQYF.

The V and J genes are TRBV20-1 and TRBJ2-7; TRBD2 might be the D (6 bases). The ends were cut back, 3 bases at V and 4 bases at J, with 16 bases in the middle. This CDR3 is 14 amino acids long. Per germline, CDR1 DFQATT and CDR2 SNEGSKA (reference sequence). DNA for the CDR3: TGCAGTGCTAGTCCCGGGAGCAGGGCGTACGAGCAGTACTTC. This translates into CSASPGSRAYEQYF.

J is TRBJ1-5 and V is TRBV19; no definite D call. CDR1 is LNHDA, CDR2 SQIVND, per germline (reference sequence). The CDR3 is made up of 14 amino acids. The V end lost 3 bases, the J end lost 5 bases, and 11 bases lay between the germline ends. This CDR3 reads CASSIEPPDQPQHF. DNA of the CDR3: TGTGCCAGTAGTATCGAACCCCCGGATCAGCCCCAGCATTTT.

The chain combines TRBV10-1 with TRBJ2-7, with D possibly TRBD2 on 5 matching bases. The V and J ends lost 0 bases and 7 bases respectively, with 13 bases between them. The CDR3 length is 14 residues. CDR1 and CDR2 from the germline V gene are WNHNN and SYGVQD (reference sequence). The CDR3 coding sequence is TGCGCCAGCAGTGAGTCTGAGACTAAGAGGGAGCAGTACTTC. Its translation: CASSESETKREQYF.

The chain has TRBV4-1 and TRBJ2-5; 7 positions match TRBD1. The V and J ends lost 0 bases and 5 bases, in that order; junction bases with no gene match: 3. Germline loops: CDR1 MGHRA, CDR2 YSYEKL. The CDR3 has 14 amino acids. This chain's CDR3 is CASSQDSDRETQYF. The DNA for the CDR3 is TGCGCCAGCAGCCAAGATTCGGACAGGGAGACCCAGTACTTC.

This rearrangement joins TRBV3-1 (or the pseudogene TRBV3-2) to TRBJ2-7, with TRBD2 matching 10 bases. V was clipped by 1 base and J by 4 bases; unmatched bases: 7. Germline CDR1 LGHDT, CDR2 YNNKEL (reference sequence). CDR3 size: 16 residues. The CDR3 region is CASSQGRLAGAYEQYF. The CDR3 nucleotides are TGTGCCAGCAGCCAAGGTCGCCTAGCGGGAGCGTACGAGCAGTACTTC.

In nucleotides, the CDR3 is TGTGCCAGCAGCTTAGACTTCTCCGGGCGGGAGGGTAACACCGGGGAGCTGTTTTTT. This codes for CASSLDFSGREGNTGELFF. The chain recombines TRBV7-2 with TRBJ2-2; 9 positions match TRBD2. With V trimmed by 1 base and J by 2 bases, 11 bases remained unmatched. The germline V gene encodes CDR1 SGHTA and CDR2 FQGNSA. The CDR3 extends over 19 amino acids.

J is TRBJ2-2 and V is TRBV11-3; 7 bases match TRBD2. This CDR3 has 18 residues. The ends lost 6 bases at V and 2 bases at J; junction bases unmatched: 15. CDR1 is SGHNT and CDR2 is YENEEA in the germline V gene. The CDR3 sequence is CASSPSHGLAANTGELFF. CDR3 coding DNA: TGTGCCAGCAGTCCCTCGCACGGGCTAGCGGCTAACACCGGGGAGCTGTTTTTT.

The chain combines TRBV7-2 with TRBJ2-1; D perhaps matches TRBD2 (5 bases). This CDR3 has 13 amino acids. Trimming pared 1 base from V and 15 bases from J, leaving 16 bases between. Germline V lookup: CDR1 SGHTA, CDR2 FQGNSA. The CDR3 is CASSLVASTFLFF. The CDR3 bases are TGTGCCAGCAGCTTAGTTGCTAGCACCTTTCTGTTCTTC.

This clone has a handful of counts. This sequence joins TRBV1 and TRBJ2-7; the table gives TRBD2 as D, unverified against the DNA. TRBV1 is a documented pseudogene. The CDR3 spans 22 residues. The CDR3 nucleotides are TGCACCAGCAGCCAAGCCCCCTCTCCGGGACTAAAACCGGGACGGGACTCCTACGAGCAGTACTTC. Encoded protein: CTSSQAPSPGLKPGRDSYEQYF.

The chain links TRBV19 to TRBJ2-1, with D uncertain. Germline CDR1 LNHDA, CDR2 SQIVND (reference sequence). V was clipped by 3 bases and J by 0 bases, with 6 bases between them. The CDR3 runs to 14 residues. The CDR3 reads CASSILSSYNEQFF. The CDR3 DNA is TGTGCCAGTAGTATCCTCAGCTCCTACAATGAGCAGTTCTTC.

The chain joins TRBV19 to TRBJ2-5; TRBD2 aligns across 7 bases. Germline V gene data show CDR1 as LNHDA and CDR2 as SQIVND (reference sequence). V was pared by 6 bases and J by 2 bases, with 9 bases of the junction left unmatched. The CDR3 loop spans 15 amino acids. Written as DNA, the CDR3 is TGTGCCAGTAGCCGGGCCAGGACTAGTCAAGAGACCCAGTACTTC. Encoded protein: CASSRARTSQETQYF.

With respect to this clone: The identical CDR3 is also encoded by other nucleotide sequences in the sample. The rearrangement joins TRBV18 to TRBJ1-2, with TRBD1 matching 8 bases. V lost 6 bases to trimming and J lost 8 bases; unmatched junction nucleotides: 14. Germline V gene sequence: CDR1 KGHSH, CDR2 LQKENI. The CDR3 spans 15 residues. CDR3 sequence (DNA): TGTGCCAGCTCTCAAGACAGGGGACGCATAGAGGGCTACACCTTC. Encoded protein: CASSQDRGRIEGYTF.